These 7 T cell receptor beta chains were all obtained from the same sample, sequenced in a study of cytomegalovirus exposure and HLA in healthy donors. A multiplex PCR was run with 60 Vbeta primers and 13 Jbeta primers. TCRdb's copy holds only in-frame clones and misses some; the assay was immunoSEQ multiplex PCR. The table includes approximately 150,000 clones, roughly 77% detected once. The sample taken for sequencing was PBMCs. The receptors here all came from a man aged 25 to 40 in good health and CMV-seropositive.

The J gene is TRBJ2-2, the V gene TRBV19; D may be TRBD1 (6 bases). The germline V gene encodes CDR1 LNHDA and CDR2 SQIVND (reference sequence). There are 15 residues in the CDR3. Trimming shortened V by 3 bases and J by 2 bases, and 10 bases separated the two germline ends. CDR3 DNA: TGTGCCAGTAGTATTACAGGGCTCAACACCGGGGAGCTGTTTTTT. It is translated as CASSITGLNTGELFF.

This clone has a single count. The V call is TRBV7-6, the J call TRBJ2-7; D is possibly TRBD1 (5 bases). Germline CDR1 is SGHVS and CDR2 is FNYEAQ. The V gene lost 1 base and the J gene lost 3 bases, with 10 bases spanning the gap. The CDR3 is made up of 14 amino acids. The CDR3 DNA sequence: TGTGCCAGCAGCTTAGATATAACAGGCTACGAGCAGTACTTC. It is translated as CASSLDITGYEQYF.

This rearrangement joins TRBV11-2 to TRBJ2-5; 11 bases are a match to TRBD2. CDR3 length: 16 residues. Germline values: CDR1 SGHAT, CDR2 FQNNGV. Losses at the gene ends were 5 bases for V and 2 bases for J; bases not matched to a gene: 7. In nucleotides, the CDR3 is TGTGCCAGCAGCCCACGACTAGCGGGGCTACAAGAGACCCAGTACTTC. This translates into CASSPRLAGLQETQYF.

The chain recombines TRBV5-1 with TRBJ2-3, with 9 bases lining up with TRBD2. The germline CDR1 and CDR2 sequences are SGHRS and YFSETQ. The CDR3 spans 16 residues. The V gene end was trimmed by 3 bases and the J gene end by 4 bases; junction bases not matched to a gene: 9. CDR3 sequence (DNA): TGCGCCAGCAGCTACGGTGGGACTAGCCGATCAGATACGCAGTATTTT. Amino acids: CASSYGGTSRSDTQYF.

The rearrangement joins TRBV4-3 to TRBJ2-3; 8 bases map to TRBD2. From germline, CDR1 is LGHNA and CDR2 YSLEER. After removal of 0 bases from V and 3 bases from J, the junction contained 5 bases not matched to a gene. The CDR3 is 16 residues long. The CDR3 bases are TGCGCCAGCAGCCAAGATGCCCTAGCGGGTACAGATACGCAGTATTTT. Translated, it gives CASSQDALAGTDTQYF.

The chain uses TRBV27 and TRBJ2-7; 9 nucleotides align to TRBD1. This CDR3 contains 15 residues. Losses at the gene ends were 7 bases for V and 2 bases for J; bases not matched to a gene: 9. Germline CDR1 reads MNHEY; CDR2 reads SMNVEV (reference sequence). The chain's CDR3 is CASIIPGTGPYEQYF. DNA of the CDR3: TGTGCCAGCATCATCCCCGGGACAGGGCCCTACGAGCAGTACTTC.

The chain combines TRBV6-4 with TRBJ2-5, with D possibly TRBD1 on 5 matching bases. The CDR3 spans 13 residues. Germline CDR1 reads MRHNA; CDR2 reads SNTAGT. V was shortened by 4 bases and J by 5 bases, with 11 bases between the two germline ends. The CDR3 region has the DNA TGTGCCAGCAGTGTCAGGGCTTGGGAGACCCAGTACTTC. Its protein is CASSVRAWETQYF.